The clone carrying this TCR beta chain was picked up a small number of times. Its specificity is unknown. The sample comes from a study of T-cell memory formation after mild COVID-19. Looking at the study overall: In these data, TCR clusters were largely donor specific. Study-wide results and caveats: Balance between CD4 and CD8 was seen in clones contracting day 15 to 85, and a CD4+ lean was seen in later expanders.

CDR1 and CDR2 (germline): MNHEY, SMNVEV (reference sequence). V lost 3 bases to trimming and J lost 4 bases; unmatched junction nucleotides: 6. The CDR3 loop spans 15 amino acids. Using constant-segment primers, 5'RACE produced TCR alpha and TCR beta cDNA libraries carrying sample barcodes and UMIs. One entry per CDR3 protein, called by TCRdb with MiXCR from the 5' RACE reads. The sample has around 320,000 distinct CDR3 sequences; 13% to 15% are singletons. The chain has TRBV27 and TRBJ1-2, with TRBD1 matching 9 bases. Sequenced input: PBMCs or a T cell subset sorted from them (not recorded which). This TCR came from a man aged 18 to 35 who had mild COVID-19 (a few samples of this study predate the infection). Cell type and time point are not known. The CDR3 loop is CASSFYRGQGYGYTF. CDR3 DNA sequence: TGTGCCAGCAGTTTCTACAGGGGGCAGGGCTATGGCTACACCTTC.